Shown below are 31 T cell receptor beta chains from a single sample sequenced in a study of blood T cell repertoires in COVID-19. This table comes from immunoSEQ multiplex PCR, and its TCRdb copy is limited to in-frame clones, with some not included. The repertoire holds fewer than 350,000 clones, with about 85% as singletons. Source material: PBMCs or T cells enriched from blood (not recorded which). Every receptor here comes from a woman aged 25 to 39 who had been exposed to COVID-19.

The chain links TRBV19 to TRBJ1-3; 7 bases agree with TRBD1. The CDR3 extends over 16 amino acids. In germline, CDR1 is LNHDA, CDR2 SQIVND (reference sequence). V shed 5 bases and J 4 bases; nucleotides not matched to a gene: 11. This CDR3 reads CASSFTPGQRGNTIYF. For the CDR3, the DNA is TGTGCCAGTAGTTTTACTCCGGGACAGCGAGGAAACACCATATATTTT.

The V call is TRBV6-1, the J call TRBJ1-6; 7 bases agree with TRBD1. V dropped 4 bases and J dropped 0; count of bases not matched to a gene: 9. The germline gives CDR1 MNHNS, CDR2 SASEGT. The CDR3 runs to 18 residues. The CDR3 reads CASSAIPGQFSYNSPLHF. In DNA form, the CDR3 reads TGTGCCAGCAGTGCTATACCGGGACAGTTCTCCTATAATTCACCCCTCCACTTT.

This CDR3 reads CASGRELGETQYF. The DNA for the CDR3 is TGTGCCAGCGGCCGGGAGTTGGGTGAGACCCAGTACTTC. The J gene is TRBJ2-5, the V gene TRBV27, with a weak D call TRBD2 (6 bases). Germline-derived CDR1 and CDR2 are MNHEY and SMNVEV (reference sequence). V shed 8 bases and J shed 5 bases, with 15 bases lying between them. The CDR3 is 13 amino acids.

The V gene is TRBV19, the J gene TRBJ2-2; D remains ambiguous. Trimming took off 3 bases at V and 1 base at J, with 6 bases between the two ends. The CDR3 runs 14 residues. CDR1 is LNHDA and CDR2 is SQIVND in the germline V gene (reference sequence). The DNA for the CDR3 is TGTGCCAGTAGTATTGGGCAGAACACCGGGGAGCTGTTTTTT. Its protein is CASSIGQNTGELFF.

This clone was recorded a few times. This sequence joins TRBV10-3 and TRBJ1-1; a possible D gene is TRBD1 (6 bases). The CDR3 runs 14 residues. Germline V gives CDR1 ENHRY, CDR2 SYGVKD. V gave up 4 bases and J gave up 4 bases, with 13 bases separating them. The CDR3 loop is CAISGGGGGTEAFF. In DNA, the CDR3 is TGTGCCATCAGTGGGGGAGGGGGAGGCACTGAAGCTTTCTTT.

This chain connects TRBV30 to TRBJ1-5; D uncertain. There are 15 residues in the CDR3. V lost 2 bases and J 0 bases, leaving 11 bases between the germline ends. CDR1 GTSNPN and CDR2 SVGIG come from the germline V gene (reference sequence). In DNA form, the CDR3 reads TGTGCCTGGAGTTCTACCCAGGCTAGCAATCAGCCCCAGCATTTT. It yields the protein CAWSSTQASNQPQHF. Together with reference TRBV30 and TRBJ1-5, the CDR3 gives the full variable domain: SQTIHQWPATLVQPVGSPLSLECTVEGTSNPNLYWYRQAAGRGLQLLFYSVGIGQISSEVPQNLSASRPQDRQFILSSKKLLLSDSGFYLCAWSSTQASNQPQHFGDGTRLSIL.

Only one count was recorded for this clone. This chain links TRBV9 with TRBJ2-2; 8 positions agree with TRBD1. The ends lost 0 bases at V and 4 bases at J; junction bases unmatched: 2. CDR3 length: 15 amino acids. CDR1 and CDR2 (germline): SGDLS, YYNGEE. CDR3 nucleotides: TGTGCCAGCAGCGTAGGGGGACAGGTCACCGGGGAGCTGTTTTTT. Translated: CASSVGGQVTGELFF.

The CDR3 reads CASSSAGTGAGEKLFF. CDR3 DNA: TGTGCCAGCAGCTCAGCCGGGACAGGGGCTGGGGAAAAACTGTTTTTT. This rearrangement joins TRBV7-8 to TRBJ1-4; 10 nucleotides line up with TRBD1. This CDR3 contains 16 residues. J was trimmed by 8 bases and V by 4 bases; bases with no gene match: 10. Germline lookup yields CDR1 SGHVS and CDR2 FQNEAQ.

The chain joins TRBV12-3 or TRBV12-4 to TRBJ1-2; D perhaps matches TRBD1 (6 bases). CDR3 length: 13 amino acids. The V and J ends lost 1 base and 8 bases respectively, with 11 bases between them. The CDR3 is CASSLGQGQGYTF. The DNA of the CDR3 is TGTGCCAGCAGTTTAGGTCAGGGGCAAGGCTACACCTTC.

The gene calls are TRBV19 and TRBJ1-3; tentatively, D is TRBD1 (6 bases). Germline assignment: CDR1 LNHDA and CDR2 SQIVND (reference sequence). This CDR3 has 18 residues. V lost 1 base, J lost 2 bases, and 18 bases lay in between. The CDR3 region has the DNA TGTGCCAGTAGTATAGCATTCCGCGGGGGCTTTACTGGAAACACCATATATTTT. The encoded protein is CASSIAFRGGFTGNTIYF.

As DNA, the CDR3 is TGTGCCAGCAGTTACCAGGGGGCCCCCGTCGAGCAGTACTTC. Translation: CASSYQGAPVEQYF. The chain links TRBV27 to TRBJ2-7; 8 nucleotides match TRBD1. The V segment lost 4 bases and the J segment 6 bases; nucleotides outside the gene matches: 8. Germline V CDR1 and CDR2: MNHEY, SMNVEV (reference sequence). The CDR3 contains 14 residues.

This chain links TRBV11-2 with TRBJ1-1, with D unresolved. There are 13 residues in the CDR3. The V end was cut by 7 bases, the J end by 2 bases, with 11 bases between. Germline-derived CDR1 and CDR2 are SGHAT and FQNNGV. The CDR3 region is CASILVPNTEAFF. DNA of the CDR3: TGTGCCAGCATTCTAGTGCCCAACACTGAAGCTTTCTTT.

The chain has TRBV28 and TRBJ2-7; D may be TRBD1 (5 bases). V was pared by 5 bases and J by 0 bases, with 14 bases between. The CDR3 totals 15 residues. Germline values: CDR1 MDHEN, CDR2 SYDVKM. CDR3 region: CASSIKQVFSYEQYF. The CDR3 nucleotides read TGTGCCAGCAGTATCAAACAGGTGTTCTCCTACGAGCAGTACTTC.

This CDR3 reads CASSYRGKLFF. CDR3 nucleotides: TGTGCCAGCAGTTATAGGGGGAAACTGTTTTTT. V gene TRBV6-5 combines with J gene TRBJ1-4; a possible D gene is TRBD1 (6 bases). This CDR3 spans 11 amino acids. CDR1 is MNHEY, CDR2 SVGAGI, per germline. V lost 3 bases and J 11 bases, leaving 7 bases between the germline ends.

This clone occurred a few times. This chain links TRBV10-2 with TRBJ1-6; 7 nucleotides agree with TRBD1. The CDR3 has 16 residues. V shed 5 bases and J 8 bases; nucleotides not matched to a gene: 12. Germline V gene data show CDR1 as WSHSY and CDR2 as SAAADI. CDR3 protein: CASSTLGGPSDSPLHF. The CDR3 coding sequence is TGCGCCAGCAGTACCCTAGGGGGCCCCAGCGATTCACCCCTCCACTTT.

V and J are TRBV2 and TRBJ1-2; D might be TRBD1 (6 bases). Germline lookup yields CDR1 SNHLY and CDR2 FYNNEI. Trimming removed 3 bases from V and 0 bases from J, with 14 bases in between. This CDR3 comprises 16 residues. CDR3 sequence (DNA): TGTGCCAGCAGTGAGTCAGGGGCCTTCTCTAACTATGGCTACACCTTC. It is translated as CASSESGAFSNYGYTF. Looking up the rest from reference TRBV2 and TRBJ1-2 gives the full variable domain: EPEVTQTPSHQVTQMGQEVILRCVPISNHLYFYWYRQILGQKVEFLVSFYNNEISEKSEIFDDQFSVERPDGSNFTLKIRSTKLEDSAMYFCASSESGAFSNYGYTFGSGTRLTVV.

The chain employs TRBV2 and TRBJ1-1; no definite D call. CDR1 SNHLY and CDR2 FYNNEI come from the germline V gene. Between the trimmed V and J ends, which lost 2 bases and 2 bases, there was a span of 6 bases. The CDR3 is 13 residues long. The CDR3 nucleotides are TGTGCCAGCAGTGAACTCCCCAACACTGAAGCTTTCTTT. Translation: CASSELPNTEAFF. The entire variable domain, with the rest obtained from reference TRBV2 and TRBJ1-1, is as follows: EPEVTQTPSHQVTQMGQEVILRCVPISNHLYFYWYRQILGQKVEFLVSFYNNEISEKSEIFDDQFSVERPDGSNFTLKIRSTKLEDSAMYFCASSELPNTEAFFGQGTRLTVV.

Comment on this clone: Different DNA sequences within this sample yield the same CDR3. The chain links TRBV30 to TRBJ1-5, with D tentatively TRBD1 (6 bases). This CDR3 spans 13 amino acids. The germline CDR1 and CDR2 sequences are GTSNPN and SVGIG (reference sequence). Deletions cut 4 bases from V and 2 bases from J, with 9 bases between. CDR3 residues: CAWTGDGNQPQHF. The CDR3 DNA sequence: TGTGCCTGGACAGGGGATGGCAATCAGCCCCAGCATTTT.

V usage is TRBV12-5 and J usage is TRBJ1-2; D is undetermined. Germline CDR1 reads LGHNT; CDR2 reads FRNRAP. This CDR3 is built from 12 residues. The V end lost 4 bases, the J end lost 5 bases, and 8 bases lay between the germline ends. The CDR3 region is CASGWVSYGYTF. The CDR3 region has the DNA TGTGCTAGTGGTTGGGTCTCGTATGGCTACACCTTC. Variable domain in full (rest from reference TRBV12-5 and TRBJ1-2): DARVTQTPRHKVTEMGQEVTMRCQPILGHNTVFWYRQTMMQGLELLAYFRNRAPLDDSGMPKDRFSAEMPDATLATLKIQPSEPRDSAVYFCASGWVSYGYTFGSGTRLTVV.

This clone has a handful of counts. The rearrangement links TRBV5-1 to TRBJ2-1, with TRBD1 matching over 8 bases. V lost 4 bases, J lost 7 bases, and 7 bases stayed unmatched. From germline, CDR1 is SGHRS and CDR2 YFSETQ. The CDR3 consists of 14 residues. The CDR3 DNA reads as TGCGCCAGCAGCCTAGGACAGGGAAGAAATGAGCAGTTCTTC. Encoded protein: CASSLGQGRNEQFF.

This chain connects TRBV14 to TRBJ2-7; 8 bases are a match to TRBD2. J lost 6 bases, V lost 1 base, and 8 bases had no gene match. CDR1 and CDR2 (germline): SGHDN, FVKESK. This CDR3 region has 15 residues. The CDR3 DNA follows: TGTGCCAGCAGCCAAGGGTCAGCGGGGGCGGGCGAGCAGTACTTC. Protein sequence: CASSQGSAGAGEQYF. The full variable domain, with the rest looked up from reference TRBV14 and TRBJ2-7, is EAGVTQFPSHSVIEKGQTVTLRCDPISGHDNLYWYRRVMGKEIKFLLHFVKESKQDESGMPNNRFLAERTGGTYSTLKVQPAELEDSGVYFCASSQGSAGAGEQYFGPGTRLTVT.

The chain combines TRBV5-6 with TRBJ2-7; TRBD1 matches at 12 bases. This CDR3 comprises 15 residues. Per the germline V gene, CDR1 is SGHDT and CDR2 is YYEEEE. V was clipped by 1 base and J by 7 bases; unmatched bases: 6. The CDR3 here is CASSLWGQGAWEQYF. The CDR3 nucleotides read TGTGCCAGCAGCTTGTGGGGACAGGGGGCATGGGAGCAGTACTTC.

The rearrangement uses TRBV5-6 and TRBJ1-6, with D perhaps TRBD1 (5 bases). From germline, CDR1 is SGHDT and CDR2 YYEEEE. The V end lost 4 bases, the J end lost 6 bases, and 11 bases lay between the germline ends. The length of the CDR3 is 14 residues. The CDR3: CASSVWTFNSPLHF. The CDR3 DNA reads TGTGCCAGCAGCGTGTGGACATTTAATTCACCCCTCCACTTT. Together with reference TRBV5-6 and TRBJ1-6, the CDR3 gives the full variable domain: DAGVTQSPTHLIKTRGQQVTLRCSPKSGHDTVSWYQQALGQGPQFIFQYYEEEERQRGNFPDRFSGHQFPNYSSELNVNALLLGDSALYLCASSVWTFNSPLHFGNGTRLTVT.

The chain has TRBV19 and TRBJ1-2; 9 bases match TRBD1. The V segment lost 4 bases and the J segment 8 bases; nucleotides outside the gene matches: 8. The germline V gene encodes CDR1 LNHDA and CDR2 SQIVND (reference sequence). This CDR3 contains 14 residues. Here the CDR3 DNA reads TGTGCCAGTAGTAAGGGACAGGGCCGGTCGGGCTACACCTTC. Protein sequence: CASSKGQGRSGYTF.

This chain connects TRBV5-1 to TRBJ1-3; D may be TRBD1 (6 bases). Deletions cut 4 bases from V and 4 bases from J, with 12 bases between. The germline V gene has CDR1 SGHRS and CDR2 YFSETQ. This CDR3 has 14 residues. In nucleotides, the CDR3 is TGCGCCAGCAGCGACCGGGACACCGGAAACACCATATATTTT. It codes for CASSDRDTGNTIYF.

J is TRBJ2-6 and V is TRBV2; no firm D call. CDR3 length equals 15 residues. Germline CDR1 SNHLY, CDR2 FYNNEI. V lost 6 bases and J lost 3, with 12 bases in between. CDR3 sequence reads: CASSPVGYGANVLTF. CDR3 in DNA: TGTGCCAGCAGCCCCGTCGGGTATGGGGCCAACGTCCTGACTTTC.

The chain is built from TRBV7-2 and TRBJ2-5, with 15 bases aligning to TRBD2. The germline gives CDR1 SGHTA, CDR2 FQGNSA. The CDR3 totals 15 residues. V lost 5 bases, J lost 4 bases, and 2 bases stayed unmatched. The DNA for the CDR3 is TGTGCCAGCAGCGTGGGACTAGCGGGAGGAGAGACCCAGTACTTC. This encodes CASSVGLAGGETQYF.

The chain recombines TRBV5-1 with TRBJ1-2; TRBD1 aligns across 10 bases. Trimming cost V 2 bases and J 4 bases; bases outside gene matches: 17. This CDR3 is built from 19 residues. Looked up from germline, CDR1 is SGHRS and CDR2 is YFSETQ. The DNA for the CDR3 is TGCGCCAGCAGCTTTACCGGGACAGGGGCTCTTTCGATTATCTATGGCTACACCTTC. It codes for CASSFTGTGALSIIYGYTF.

The CDR3 protein is CASRTGQAATNEKLFF. CDR3 bases: TGTGCCAGTAGGACAGGACAGGCCGCAACTAATGAAAAACTGTTTTTT. The chain is built from TRBV19 and TRBJ1-4; 7 nucleotides line up with TRBD1. Germline CDR1 and CDR2: LNHDA and SQIVND (reference sequence). The CDR3 has 16 amino acids. J lost 0 bases, V lost 6 bases, and 7 bases had no gene match.

Only a few counts were recorded for this clone. CDR3 in DNA: TGTGCCTGGAGTGCACGGGAGGTTTTCGAGCAGTACTTC. It encodes CAWSAREVFEQYF. V gene TRBV30 combines with J gene TRBJ2-7, with 7 bases fitting TRBD2. This CDR3 is 13 amino acids long. Germline trimming cut 1 base from V and 6 bases from J; bases unmatched to any gene: 6. Germline-derived CDR1 and CDR2 are GTSNPN and SVGIG (reference sequence).

This chain uses TRBV19 with TRBJ2-2, with D possibly TRBD2 on 6 matching bases. This CDR3 has 15 amino acids. Trimming stripped 7 bases from V and 1 base from J, with 13 bases between. The germline V gene has CDR1 LNHDA and CDR2 SQIVND (reference sequence). CDR3 loop: CASTVGGWNTGELFF. CDR3 sequence (DNA): TGTGCCAGTACGGTGGGGGGTTGGAACACCGGGGAGCTGTTTTTT.